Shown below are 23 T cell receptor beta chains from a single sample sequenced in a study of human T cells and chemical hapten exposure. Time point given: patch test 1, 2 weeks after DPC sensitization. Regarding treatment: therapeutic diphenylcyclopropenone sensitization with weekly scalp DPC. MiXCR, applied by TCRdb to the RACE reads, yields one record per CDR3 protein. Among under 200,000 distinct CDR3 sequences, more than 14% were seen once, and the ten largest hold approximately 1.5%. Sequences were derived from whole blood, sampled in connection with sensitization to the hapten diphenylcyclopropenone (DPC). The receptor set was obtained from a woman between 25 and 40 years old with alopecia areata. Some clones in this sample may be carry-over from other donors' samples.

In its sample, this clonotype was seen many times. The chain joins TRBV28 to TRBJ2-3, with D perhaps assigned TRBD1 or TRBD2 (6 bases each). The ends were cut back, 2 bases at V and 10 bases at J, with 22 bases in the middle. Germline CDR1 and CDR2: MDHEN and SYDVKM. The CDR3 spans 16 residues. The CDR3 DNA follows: TGTGCCAGCAGTTTACGTCTAGCGCCCATCACAGGGCCGCAGTATTTT. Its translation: CASSLRLAPITGPQYF.

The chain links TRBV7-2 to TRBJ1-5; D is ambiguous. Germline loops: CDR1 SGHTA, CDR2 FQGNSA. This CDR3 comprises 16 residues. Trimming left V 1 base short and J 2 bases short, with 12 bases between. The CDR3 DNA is TGTGCCAGCAGCTTAGTCCCAGGTCGTGGCAATCAGCCCCAGCATTTT. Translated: CASSLVPGRGNQPQHF.

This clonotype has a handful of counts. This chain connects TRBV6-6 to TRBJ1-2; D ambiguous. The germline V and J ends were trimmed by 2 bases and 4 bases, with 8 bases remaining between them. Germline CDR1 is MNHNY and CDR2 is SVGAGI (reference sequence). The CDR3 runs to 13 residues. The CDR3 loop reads CASSYDGTYGYTF. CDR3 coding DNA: TGTGCCAGCAGTTACGACGGAACCTATGGCTACACCTTC.

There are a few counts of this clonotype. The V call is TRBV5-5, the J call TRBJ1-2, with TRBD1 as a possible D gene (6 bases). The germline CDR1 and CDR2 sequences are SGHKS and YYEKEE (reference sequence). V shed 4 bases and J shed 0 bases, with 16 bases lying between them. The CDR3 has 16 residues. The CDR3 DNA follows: TGTGCCAGCAGCCGGACCCAGGGGATGGCTAACTATGGCTACACCTTC. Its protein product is CASSRTQGMANYGYTF.

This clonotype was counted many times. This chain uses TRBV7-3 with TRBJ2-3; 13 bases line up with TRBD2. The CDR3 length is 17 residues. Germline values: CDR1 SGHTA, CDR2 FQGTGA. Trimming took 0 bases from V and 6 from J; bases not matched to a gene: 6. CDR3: CASSLTGLAGSKDTQYF. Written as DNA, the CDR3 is TGTGCCAGCAGCTTAACGGGACTAGCGGGGTCAAAGGATACGCAGTATTTT.

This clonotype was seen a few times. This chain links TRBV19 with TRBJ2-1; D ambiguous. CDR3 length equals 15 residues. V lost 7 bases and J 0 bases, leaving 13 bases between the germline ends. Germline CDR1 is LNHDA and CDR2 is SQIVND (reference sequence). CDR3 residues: CASTLSDSSYNEQFF. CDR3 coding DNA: TGTGCCAGTACCCTAAGTGACTCCTCCTACAATGAGCAGTTCTTC.

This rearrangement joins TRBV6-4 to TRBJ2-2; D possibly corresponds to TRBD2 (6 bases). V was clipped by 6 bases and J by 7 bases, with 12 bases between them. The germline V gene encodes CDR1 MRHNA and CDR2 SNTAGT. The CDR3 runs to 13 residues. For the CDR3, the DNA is TGTGCCAGCAGGGAGGCGGGAAACGGGGAGCTGTTTTTT. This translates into CASREAGNGELFF.

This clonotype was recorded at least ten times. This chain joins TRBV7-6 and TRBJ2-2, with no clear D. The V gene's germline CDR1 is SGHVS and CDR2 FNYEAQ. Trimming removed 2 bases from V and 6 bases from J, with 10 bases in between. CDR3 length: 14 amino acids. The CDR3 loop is CASSLRMGPGELFF. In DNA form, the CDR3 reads TGTGCCAGCAGCTTACGTATGGGCCCCGGGGAGCTGTTTTTT.

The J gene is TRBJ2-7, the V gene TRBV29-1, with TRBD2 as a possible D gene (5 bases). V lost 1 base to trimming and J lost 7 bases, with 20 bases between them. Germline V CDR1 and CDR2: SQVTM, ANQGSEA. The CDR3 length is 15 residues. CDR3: CSVEVRDGSVGEQYF. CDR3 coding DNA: TGCAGCGTTGAAGTTCGCGATGGGAGTGTGGGGGAGCAGTACTTC.

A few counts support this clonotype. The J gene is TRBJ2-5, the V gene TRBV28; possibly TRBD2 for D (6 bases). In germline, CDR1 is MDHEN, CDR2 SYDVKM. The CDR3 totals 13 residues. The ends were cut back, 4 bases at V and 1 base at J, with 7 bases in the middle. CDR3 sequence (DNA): TGTGCCAGCAGTTGGAGGGCCCAAGAGACCCAGTACTTC. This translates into CASSWRAQETQYF.

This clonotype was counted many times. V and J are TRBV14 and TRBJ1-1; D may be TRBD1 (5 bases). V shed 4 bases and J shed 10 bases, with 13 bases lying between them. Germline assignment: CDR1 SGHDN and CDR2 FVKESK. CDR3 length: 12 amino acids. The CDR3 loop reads CASSPSAGGAFF. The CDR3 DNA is TGTGCCAGCAGCCCGTCGGCCGGGGGAGCTTTCTTT.

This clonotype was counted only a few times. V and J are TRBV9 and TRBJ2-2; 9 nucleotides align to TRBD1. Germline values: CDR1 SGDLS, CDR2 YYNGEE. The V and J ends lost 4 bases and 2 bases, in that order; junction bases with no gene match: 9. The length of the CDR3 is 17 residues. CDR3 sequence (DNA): TGTGCCAGCAGCCCGGACAGGGGCCCGTTCAACACCGGGGAGCTGTTTTTT. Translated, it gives CASSPDRGPFNTGELFF.

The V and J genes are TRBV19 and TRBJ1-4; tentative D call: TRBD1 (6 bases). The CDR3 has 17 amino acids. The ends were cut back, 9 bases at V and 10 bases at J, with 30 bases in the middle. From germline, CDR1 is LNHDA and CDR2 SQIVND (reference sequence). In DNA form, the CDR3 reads TGTGCCAGAAACGTTGGGGGCAGGGGCGCCTTAGTCGGAAAACTGTTTTTT. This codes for CARNVGGRGALVGKLFF.

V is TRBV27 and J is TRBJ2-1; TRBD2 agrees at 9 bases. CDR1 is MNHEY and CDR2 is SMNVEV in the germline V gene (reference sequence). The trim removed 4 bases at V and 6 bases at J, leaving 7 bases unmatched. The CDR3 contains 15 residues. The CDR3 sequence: CASSSREGLINEQFF. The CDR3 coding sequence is TGTGCCAGCAGTTCGCGGGAGGGCCTAATCAATGAGCAGTTCTTC.

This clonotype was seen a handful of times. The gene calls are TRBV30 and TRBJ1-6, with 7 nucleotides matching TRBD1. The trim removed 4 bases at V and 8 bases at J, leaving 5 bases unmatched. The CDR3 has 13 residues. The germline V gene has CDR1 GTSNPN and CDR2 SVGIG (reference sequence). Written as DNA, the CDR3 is TGTGCCTGGACAGGGGGAAGTTATTCACCCCTCCACTTT. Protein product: CAWTGGSYSPLHF. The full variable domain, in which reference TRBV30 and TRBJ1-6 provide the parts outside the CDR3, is SQTIHQWPATLVQPVGSPLSLECTVEGTSNPNLYWYRQAAGRGLQLLFYSVGIGQISSEVPQNLSASRPQDRQFILSSKKLLLSDSGFYLCAWTGGSYSPLHFGNGTRLTVT.

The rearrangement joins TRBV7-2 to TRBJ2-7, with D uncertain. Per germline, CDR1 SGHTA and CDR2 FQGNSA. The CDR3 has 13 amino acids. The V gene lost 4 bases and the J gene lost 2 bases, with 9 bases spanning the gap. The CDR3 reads CASSYTPPYEQYF. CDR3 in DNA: TGTGCCAGCAGCTACACGCCCCCCTACGAGCAGTACTTC.

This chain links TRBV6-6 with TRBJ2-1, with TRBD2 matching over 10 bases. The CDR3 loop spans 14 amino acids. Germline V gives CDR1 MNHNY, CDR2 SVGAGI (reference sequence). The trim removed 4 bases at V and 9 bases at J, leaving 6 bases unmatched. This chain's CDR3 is CASSSGTSAVEQFF. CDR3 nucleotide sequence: TGTGCCAGCAGTTCCGGGACTAGCGCCGTTGAGCAGTTCTTC.

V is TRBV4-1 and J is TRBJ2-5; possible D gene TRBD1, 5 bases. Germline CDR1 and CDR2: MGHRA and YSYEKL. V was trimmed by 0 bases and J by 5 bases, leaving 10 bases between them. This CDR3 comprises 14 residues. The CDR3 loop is CASSQDGQRETQYF. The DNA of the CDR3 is TGCGCCAGCAGCCAAGATGGACAAAGGGAGACCCAGTACTTC.

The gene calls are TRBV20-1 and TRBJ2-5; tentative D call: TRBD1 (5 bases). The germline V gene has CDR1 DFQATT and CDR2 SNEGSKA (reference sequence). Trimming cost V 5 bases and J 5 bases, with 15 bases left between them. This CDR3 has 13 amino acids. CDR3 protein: CSAPEGVMETQYF. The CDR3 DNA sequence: TGCAGTGCTCCCGAAGGGGTTATGGAGACCCAGTACTTC.

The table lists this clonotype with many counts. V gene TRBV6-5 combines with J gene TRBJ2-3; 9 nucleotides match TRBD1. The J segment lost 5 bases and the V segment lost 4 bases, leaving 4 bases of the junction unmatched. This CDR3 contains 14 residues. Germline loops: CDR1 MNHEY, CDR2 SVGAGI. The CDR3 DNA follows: TGTGCCAGCAGTTGGGACAGGGCAAGAGATACGCAGTATTTT. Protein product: CASSWDRARDTQYF.

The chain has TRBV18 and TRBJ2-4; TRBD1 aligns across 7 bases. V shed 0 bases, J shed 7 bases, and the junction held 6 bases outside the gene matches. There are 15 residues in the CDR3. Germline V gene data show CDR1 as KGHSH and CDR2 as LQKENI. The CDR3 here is CASSPPGTVINIQYF. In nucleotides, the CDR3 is TGTGCCAGCTCACCACCGGGGACAGTTATCAACATTCAGTACTTC.

The CDR3 loop is CSCSGSSYNEQFF. The CDR3 coding sequence is TGCAGTTGTAGCGGGAGCTCCTACAATGAGCAGTTCTTC. The chain combines TRBV29-1 with TRBJ2-1, with 9 nucleotides matching TRBD2. The CDR3 loop spans 13 amino acids. The V gene's germline CDR1 is SQVTM and CDR2 ANQGSEA.

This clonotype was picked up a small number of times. This CDR3 reads CSVEKTRRETQYF. As DNA, the CDR3 is TGCAGCGTTGAAAAGACTAGACGAGAGACCCAGTACTTC. The chain carries TRBV29-1 and TRBJ2-5; weak D call: TRBD2 (6 bases). V was trimmed by 2 bases and J by 4 bases, leaving 11 bases between them. Germline V CDR1 and CDR2: SQVTM, ANQGSEA. The CDR3 loop spans 13 amino acids. Based on the CDR3 plus reference TRBV29-1 and TRBJ2-5, the full variable domain is SAVISQKPSRDICQRGTSLTIQCQVDSQVTMMFWYRQQPGQSLTLIATANQGSEATYESGFVIDKFPISRPNLTFSTLTVSNMSPEDSSIYLCSVEKTRRETQYFGPGTRLLVL.